What follows is one T cell receptor beta chain and its context. What it binds is not known. Per the germline V gene, CDR1 is SGHNT and CDR2 is YYREEE (reference sequence). The CDR3 is 14 amino acids. Trimming removed 2 bases at V and 1 base at J, with 9 bases between. While unrecorded immune exposures were likely, the donors were nominally healthy when sampled. This entry belongs to a study of cytomegalovirus exposure and HLA in healthy donors. General study results and limits: Analysis performed later found 15,000 or so TCR beta sequences associated with HLA alleles at 0.05 false discovery rate. Among the most significant clusters, several appeared linked to common viral pathogens in a later analysis. Whilst most TCR sequences proved rare, a subset of public TCRs occurred across many donors.

PCR involved 60 Vbeta and 13 Jbeta primers. Generated by immunoSEQ multiplex PCR, the TCRdb table keeps only in-frame clones and is missing some. In the table there are some 140,000 clones, about 85% of which are singletons. This clonotype originated in a man under 40 in good health and CMV-seropositive. The sample consisted of PBMCs. The chain is built from TRBV5-4 and TRBJ2-5; D might be TRBD2 (6 bases). CDR3 region: CASSFPGLQETQYF. CDR3 coding DNA: TGTGCCAGCAGCTTCCCGGGACTCCAAGAGACCCAGTACTTC. Supplemented by reference TRBV5-4 and TRBJ2-5, the full variable domain reads ETGVTQSPTHLIKTRGQQVTLRCSSQSGHNTVSWYQQALGQGPQFIFQYYREEENGRGNFPPRFSGLQFPNYSSELNVNALELDDSALYLCASSFPGLQETQYFGPGTRLLVL.